One and the same sample provided the 14 T cell receptor beta chains below, sequenced in a study of shared clonotypes between healthy human individuals. Repertoires were generated with immunoSEQ multiplex PCR, while TCRdb's copy carries only in-frame clones and drops some. This sample has roughly 1.4 million clones, with about 98.5% found just once. Material: naive CD4+ T cells sorted from blood. This sample's subset: CD45RA+ positively selected. All receptors derive from a man aged 25-45 years in good health.

V and J are TRBV7-6 and TRBJ2-2; the match to TRBD2 covers 9 bases. The CDR3 runs to 16 residues. V was pared by 5 bases and J by 2 bases, with 6 bases of the junction left unmatched. Germline CDR1 and CDR2: SGHVS and FNYEAQ. CDR3 residues: CASSRRGGPNTGELFF. The CDR3 nucleotides read TGTGCCAGCAGCCGGCGGGGGGGACCAAACACCGGGGAGCTGTTTTTT.

The V call is TRBV28, the J call TRBJ2-3, with a weak D call TRBD1 (5 bases). CDR3 size: 13 residues. Deletions cut 7 bases from V and 4 bases from J, with 12 bases between. Germline values: CDR1 MDHEN, CDR2 SYDVKM. This chain's CDR3 is CASISGNADTQYF. CDR3 nucleotide sequence: TGTGCCAGCATATCAGGGAACGCAGATACGCAGTATTTT.

This sequence joins TRBV9 and TRBJ2-7; D is undetermined. The germline CDR1 and CDR2 sequences are SGDLS and YYNGEE. This CDR3 contains 13 residues. V dropped 3 bases and J dropped 5 bases, with 12 bases sitting between them. The CDR3 nucleotides read TGTGCCAGCAGCGCGATCGGACGTGACGAGCAGTACTTC. Its translation is CASSAIGRDEQYF.

The chain has TRBV29-1 and TRBJ1-1; D possibly corresponds to TRBD1 (5 bases). CDR1 is SQVTM, CDR2 ANQGSEA, per germline. The CDR3 totals 8 residues. CDR3 bases: TGCAGGGGGGACGAAGCTTTCTTT. Its translation is CRGDEAFF.

This chain connects TRBV4-1 to TRBJ2-6; 7 bases are shared with TRBD1. The CDR3 covers 21 residues. The V and J ends lost 3 bases and 4 bases, in that order; junction bases with no gene match: 21. Germline V gene data show CDR1 as MGHRA and CDR2 as YSYEKL. The CDR3 sequence: CASSHTTKGGRGRSGANVLTF. The CDR3 DNA sequence: TGCGCCAGCAGCCACACCACAAAAGGGGGCAGGGGCAGATCCGGGGCCAACGTCCTGACTTTC.

The chain links TRBV5-1 to TRBJ1-1; perhaps TRBD1 as D (6 bases). Trimming pared 4 bases from V and 4 bases from J, leaving 17 bases between. Looked up from germline, CDR1 is SGHRS and CDR2 is YFSETQ. The CDR3 is made up of 15 amino acids. CDR3 sequence (DNA): TGCGCCAGCAGCCCACGGCCCCGGACAGTCACTGAAGCTTTCTTT. It translates to CASSPRPRTVTEAFF.

The CDR3 nucleotides are TGTGCCAGCAGCTTAGCGCGTACTGTCTCCTACGAGCAGTACTTC. This sequence encodes CASSLARTVSYEQYF. The rearrangement joins TRBV7-2 to TRBJ2-7; D ambiguous. The CDR3 totals 15 residues. V was shortened by 0 bases and J by 0 bases, with 9 bases between the two germline ends. Germline V gene lookup returns CDR1 SGHTA and CDR2 FQGNSA. The full variable domain, in which reference TRBV7-2 and TRBJ2-7 provide the parts outside the CDR3, is GAGVSQSPSNKVTEKGKDVELRCDPISGHTALYWYRQSLGQGLEFLIYFQGNSAPDKSGLPSDRFSAERTGGSVSTLTIQRTQQEDSAVYLCASSLARTVSYEQYFGPGTRLTVT.

This chain uses TRBV7-6 with TRBJ1-2; possibly TRBD1 for D (5 bases). CDR3 size: 15 residues. Germline V gives CDR1 SGHVS, CDR2 FNYEAQ. Trimming removed 0 bases from V and 4 bases from J, with 12 bases in between. CDR3 in amino acids: CASSLAGRVGYGYTF. The CDR3 DNA is TGTGCCAGCAGCTTAGCGGGCAGGGTGGGCTATGGCTACACCTTC.

The chain links TRBV15 to TRBJ2-3; 12 nucleotides agree with TRBD2. The CDR3 loop spans 22 amino acids. CDR1 is LNHNV and CDR2 is YYDKDF in the germline V gene (reference sequence). The V segment lost 0 bases and the J segment 1 base; nucleotides outside the gene matches: 17. The CDR3: CATSRDRGTSGWELDGTDTQYF. CDR3 DNA: TGTGCCACCAGCAGAGATCGGGGGACTAGCGGGTGGGAATTAGATGGCACAGATACGCAGTATTTT.

The chain is built from TRBV15 and TRBJ2-3; the match to TRBD2 covers 16 bases. V shed 6 bases and J 2 bases; nucleotides not matched to a gene: 5. The CDR3 totals 17 residues. The germline V gene encodes CDR1 LNHNV and CDR2 YYDKDF (reference sequence). CDR3 loop: CATSGTSGRAPTDTQYF. CDR3 coding DNA: TGTGCCACCAGTGGGACTAGCGGGAGGGCCCCCACAGATACGCAGTATTTT.

A remark on this clone: The same CDR3 arises from other DNA sequences in this sample as well. The rearrangement links TRBV7-9 to TRBJ2-7; no clear D. The CDR3 extends over 13 amino acids. V gave up 0 bases and J gave up 1 base, with 4 bases separating them. Germline loops: CDR1 SEHNR, CDR2 FQNEAQ (reference sequence). The CDR3 DNA is TGTGCCAGCAGCTTAGCAGGGTCCTACGAGCAGTACTTC. Translated: CASSLAGSYEQYF.

This sequence joins TRBV27 and TRBJ2-3, with D perhaps TRBD2 (5 bases). CDR1 and CDR2 (germline): MNHEY, SMNVEV (reference sequence). Trimming took off 3 bases at V and 3 bases at J, with 7 bases between the two ends. There are 13 residues in the CDR3. In nucleotides, the CDR3 is TGTGCCAGCAGTTTTGAGCGGACAGATACGCAGTATTTT. Translated: CASSFERTDTQYF.

This sequence joins TRBV9 and TRBJ1-1; the D is unclear. Trimming stripped 1 base from V and 1 base from J, with 11 bases between. Germline values: CDR1 SGDLS, CDR2 YYNGEE. The CDR3 has 15 residues. As DNA, the CDR3 is TGTGCCAGCAGCGTAACGAGTCGTGGGAACACTGAAGCTTTCTTT. As protein: CASSVTSRGNTEAFF.

In regard to this clone: Other DNA sequences of this sample code for an identical CDR3. The rearrangement uses TRBV5-1 and TRBJ1-5; D unresolved. The germline V gene has CDR1 SGHRS and CDR2 YFSETQ. Trimming shortened V by 0 bases and J by 0 bases, and 7 bases separated the two germline ends. The CDR3 is made up of 15 amino acids. CDR3 residues: CASSLGTASNQPQHF. The CDR3 DNA is TGCGCCAGCAGCTTGGGAACAGCTAGCAATCAGCCCCAGCATTTT.